The entry below describes one T cell receptor beta chain. The antigen is undetermined. The sample originates from a study of T cell responses to AZD1222 COVID-19 vaccine. The overall study: The analysis combined second doses at about 4 or about 12 weeks. General study points: In a largely white British group with more females than males, clonal diversity was possibly underestimated. Repertoire samples came only from after the peak T cell response. Spike-specific TCR breadth and depth grew following two AZD1222 doses.

Data came from immunoSEQ multiplex PCR; TCRdb stores just in-frame clones and leaves some out. This sample carries tens of thousands of clones, approximately 83% of them seen once, and the ten largest clones take around 19%. This TCR was sampled from an adult in good health. The source was peripheral blood, collected on day 0 of AZD1222 vaccination.

This CDR3 reads CASSHAGQGNEQYF. The CDR3 nucleotides are TGTGCCAGCAGCCACGCAGGCCAGGGTAACGAGCAGTACTTC. The genes are TRBV3-1 (or the pseudogene TRBV3-2) and TRBJ2-7; tentative D call: TRBD1 (5 bases). The CDR3 covers 14 residues. V dropped 3 bases and J dropped 5 bases, with 14 bases sitting between them. Germline CDR1 reads LGHDT; CDR2 reads YNNKEL (reference sequence).